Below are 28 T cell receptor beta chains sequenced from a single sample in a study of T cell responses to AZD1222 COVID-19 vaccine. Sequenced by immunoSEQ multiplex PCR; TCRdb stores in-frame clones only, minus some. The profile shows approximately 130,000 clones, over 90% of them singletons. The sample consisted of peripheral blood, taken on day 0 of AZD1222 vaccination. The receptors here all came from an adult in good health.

CDR3 protein: CASSLEGMGTEAFF. CDR3 coding DNA: TGTGCCAGCAGCTTAGAGGGAATGGGGACTGAAGCTTTCTTT. The chain employs TRBV7-9 and TRBJ1-1, with D hard to call. V was cut by 1 base and J by 5 bases, with 11 bases left in between. CDR1 and CDR2 from the germline V gene are SEHNR and FQNEAQ (reference sequence). CDR3 length equals 14 residues.

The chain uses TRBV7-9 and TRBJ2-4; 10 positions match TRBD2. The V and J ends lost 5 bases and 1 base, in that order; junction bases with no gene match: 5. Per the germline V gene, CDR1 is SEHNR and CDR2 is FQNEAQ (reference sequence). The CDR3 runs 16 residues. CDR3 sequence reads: CASSRGLAEAKNIQYF. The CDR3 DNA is TGTGCCAGCAGCAGAGGACTAGCGGAGGCCAAAAACATTCAGTACTTC.

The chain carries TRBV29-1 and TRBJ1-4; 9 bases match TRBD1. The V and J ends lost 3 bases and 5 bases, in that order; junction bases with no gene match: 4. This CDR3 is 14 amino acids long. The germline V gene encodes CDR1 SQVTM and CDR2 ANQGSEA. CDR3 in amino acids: CSVEVGQGNEKLFF. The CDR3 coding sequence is TGCAGCGTTGAGGTTGGACAGGGGAATGAAAAACTGTTTTTT.

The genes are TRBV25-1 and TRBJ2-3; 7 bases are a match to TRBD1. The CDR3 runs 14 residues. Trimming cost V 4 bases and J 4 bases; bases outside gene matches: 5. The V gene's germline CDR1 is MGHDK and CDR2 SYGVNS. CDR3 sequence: CASSVRQGSDTQYF. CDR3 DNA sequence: TGTGCCAGCAGTGTTCGACAGGGTTCAGATACGCAGTATTTT.

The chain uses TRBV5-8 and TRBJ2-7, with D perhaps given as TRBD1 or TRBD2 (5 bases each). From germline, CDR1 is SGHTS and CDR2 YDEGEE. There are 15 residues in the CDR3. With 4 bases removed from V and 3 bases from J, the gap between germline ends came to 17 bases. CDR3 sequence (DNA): TGTGCCAGCAGCGTAACCGGGACGGTGAACTACGAGCAGTACTTC. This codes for CASSVTGTVNYEQYF.

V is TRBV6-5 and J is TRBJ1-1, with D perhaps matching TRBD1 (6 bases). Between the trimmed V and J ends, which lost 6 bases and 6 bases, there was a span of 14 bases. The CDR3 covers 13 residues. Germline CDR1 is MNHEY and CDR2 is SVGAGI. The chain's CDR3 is CASRPTGFAEAFF. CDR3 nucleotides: TGTGCCAGCAGACCTACAGGGTTCGCTGAAGCTTTCTTT.

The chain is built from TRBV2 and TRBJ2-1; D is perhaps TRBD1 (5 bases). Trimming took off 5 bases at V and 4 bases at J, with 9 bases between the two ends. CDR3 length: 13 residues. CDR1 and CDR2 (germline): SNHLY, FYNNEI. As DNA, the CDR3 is TGTGCCAGCAGTCGGACACTTTACAATGAGCAGTTCTTC. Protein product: CASSRTLYNEQFF.

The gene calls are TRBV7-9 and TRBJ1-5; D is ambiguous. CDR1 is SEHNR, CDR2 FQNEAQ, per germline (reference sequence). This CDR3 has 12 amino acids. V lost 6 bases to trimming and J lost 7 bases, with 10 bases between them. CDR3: CASSPVEQPQHF. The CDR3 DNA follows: TGTGCCAGCAGTCCGGTGGAGCAGCCCCAGCATTTT.

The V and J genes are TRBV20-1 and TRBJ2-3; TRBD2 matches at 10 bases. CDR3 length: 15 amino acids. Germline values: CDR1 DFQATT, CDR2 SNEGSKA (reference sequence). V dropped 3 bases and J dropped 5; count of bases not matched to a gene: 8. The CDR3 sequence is CSASGLAGDRDTQYF. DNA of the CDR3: TGCAGTGCTAGTGGGCTAGCGGGGGATCGAGATACGCAGTATTTT.

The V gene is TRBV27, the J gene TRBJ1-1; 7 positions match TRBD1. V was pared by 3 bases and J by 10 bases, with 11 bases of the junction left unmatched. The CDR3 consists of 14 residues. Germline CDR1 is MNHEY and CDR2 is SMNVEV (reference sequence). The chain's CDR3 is CASSFLVTGSRAFF. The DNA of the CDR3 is TGTGCCAGCAGTTTTTTAGTGACAGGGAGTAGAGCTTTCTTT.

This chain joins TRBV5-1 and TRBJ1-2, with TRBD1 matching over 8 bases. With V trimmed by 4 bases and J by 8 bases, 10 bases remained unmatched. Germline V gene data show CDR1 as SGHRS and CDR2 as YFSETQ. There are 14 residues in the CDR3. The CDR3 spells CASSNDRGLGGYTF. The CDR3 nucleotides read TGCGCCAGCAGCAATGACAGGGGTTTGGGCGGCTACACCTTC.

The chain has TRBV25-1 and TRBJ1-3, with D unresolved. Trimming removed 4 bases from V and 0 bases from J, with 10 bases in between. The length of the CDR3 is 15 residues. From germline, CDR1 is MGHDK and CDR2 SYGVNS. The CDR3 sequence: CASSGGVNSGNTIYF. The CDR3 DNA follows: TGTGCCAGCAGTGGCGGGGTTAACTCTGGAAACACCATATATTTT.

CDR3 region: CASSSSAGVGGYGYTF. In nucleotides, the CDR3 is TGTGCCAGCAGCTCCTCCGCAGGGGTCGGTGGATATGGCTACACCTTC. The chain uses TRBV11-2 and TRBJ1-2, with D perhaps TRBD1 (6 bases). The CDR3 spans 16 residues. Germline loops: CDR1 SGHAT, CDR2 FQNNGV. V gave up 4 bases and J gave up 5 bases, with 20 bases separating them.

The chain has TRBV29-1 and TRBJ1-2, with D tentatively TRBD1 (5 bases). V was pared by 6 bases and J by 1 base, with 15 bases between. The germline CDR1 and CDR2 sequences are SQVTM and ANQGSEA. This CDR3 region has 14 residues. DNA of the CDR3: TGCAGCGTCGGCCTTGGGGCCCGTAACTATGGCTACACCTTC. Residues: CSVGLGARNYGYTF.

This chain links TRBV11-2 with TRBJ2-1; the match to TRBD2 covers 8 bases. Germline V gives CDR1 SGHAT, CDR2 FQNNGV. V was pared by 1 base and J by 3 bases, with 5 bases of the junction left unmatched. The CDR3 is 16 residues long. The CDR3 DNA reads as TGTGCCAGCAGCTTAGTTCCAGCGGGGGACTACAATGAGCAGTTCTTC. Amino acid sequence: CASSLVPAGDYNEQFF.

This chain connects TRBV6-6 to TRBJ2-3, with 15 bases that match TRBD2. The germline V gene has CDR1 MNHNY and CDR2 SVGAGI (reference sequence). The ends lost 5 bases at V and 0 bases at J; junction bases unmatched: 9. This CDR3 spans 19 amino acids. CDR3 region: CASSPVGLAGGFSTDTQYF. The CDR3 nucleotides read TGTGCCAGCAGTCCAGTGGGACTAGCGGGGGGCTTTAGCACAGATACGCAGTATTTT.

CDR3 coding DNA: TGTGCCACCAGTGCGTATGACAGGGCGAACAATGAGCAGTTCTTC. It encodes CATSAYDRANNEQFF. The chain couples TRBV24-1 to TRBJ2-1, with 7 bases fitting TRBD1. CDR1 is KGHDR, CDR2 SFDVKD, per germline. V gave up 5 bases and J gave up 5 bases; unmatched junction bases: 8. The CDR3 loop spans 15 amino acids.

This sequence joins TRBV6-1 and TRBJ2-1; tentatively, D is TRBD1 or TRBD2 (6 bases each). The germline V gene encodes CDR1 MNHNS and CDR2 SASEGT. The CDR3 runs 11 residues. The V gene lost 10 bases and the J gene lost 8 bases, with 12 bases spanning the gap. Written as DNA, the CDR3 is TGTGCCATTCTGGAGGGGGATGAGCAGTTCTTC. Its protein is CAILEGDEQFF.

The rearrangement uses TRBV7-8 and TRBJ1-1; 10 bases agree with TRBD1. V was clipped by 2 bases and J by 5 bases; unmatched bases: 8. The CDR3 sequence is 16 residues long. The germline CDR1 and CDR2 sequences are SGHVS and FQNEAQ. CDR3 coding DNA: TGTGCCAGCAGCTTAAGCCGACAGGGGGCGGGTACTGAAGCTTTCTTT. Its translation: CASSLSRQGAGTEAFF. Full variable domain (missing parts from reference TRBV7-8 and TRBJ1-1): GAGVSQSPRYKVAKRGQDVALRCDPISGHVSLFWYQQALGQGPEFLTYFQNEAQLDKSGLPSDRFFAERPEGSVSTLKIQRTQQEDSAVYLCASSLSRQGAGTEAFFGQGTRLTVV.

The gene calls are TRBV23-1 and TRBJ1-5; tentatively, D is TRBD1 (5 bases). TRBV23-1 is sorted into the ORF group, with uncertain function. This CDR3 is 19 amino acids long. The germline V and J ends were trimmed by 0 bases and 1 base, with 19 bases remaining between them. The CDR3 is CASSQSGDSSLVSNQPQHF. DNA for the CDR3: TGCGCCAGCAGTCAATCGGGAGACAGCTCCTTGGTAAGCAATCAGCCCCAGCATTTT.

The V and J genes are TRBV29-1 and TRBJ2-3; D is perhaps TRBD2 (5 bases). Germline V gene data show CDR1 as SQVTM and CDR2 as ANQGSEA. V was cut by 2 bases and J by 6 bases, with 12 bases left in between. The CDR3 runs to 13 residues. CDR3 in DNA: TGCAGCGTTGAATACGGGAAGGAGGATACGCAGTATTTT. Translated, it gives CSVEYGKEDTQYF.

The CDR3 region is CASSFMGQDGSPLHF. The CDR3 coding sequence is TGCGCCAGCAGCTTTATGGGACAGGATGGTTCACCCCTCCACTTT. The gene calls are TRBV5-1 and TRBJ1-6; TRBD1 aligns across 8 bases. From germline, CDR1 is SGHRS and CDR2 YFSETQ. The CDR3 has 15 residues. Losses at the gene ends were 2 bases for V and 9 bases for J; bases not matched to a gene: 7.

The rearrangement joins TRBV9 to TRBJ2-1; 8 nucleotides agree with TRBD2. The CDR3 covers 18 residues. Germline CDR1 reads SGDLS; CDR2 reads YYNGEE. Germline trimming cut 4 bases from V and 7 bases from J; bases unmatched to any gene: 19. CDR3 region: CASSPLGAGGEYGNEQFF. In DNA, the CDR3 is TGTGCCAGCAGCCCACTAGGGGCGGGGGGCGAGTATGGGAATGAGCAGTTCTTC.

The CDR3 DNA sequence: TGTGCTAGTGGTTTCGGACAGGACACTGAAGCTTTCTTT. Translation gives CASGFGQDTEAFF. This chain links TRBV12-5 with TRBJ1-1; TRBD1 agrees at 7 bases. CDR3 length: 13 residues. Trimming removed 3 bases from V and 3 bases from J; junction bases left unmatched: 1. Germline CDR1 and CDR2: LGHNT and FRNRAP.

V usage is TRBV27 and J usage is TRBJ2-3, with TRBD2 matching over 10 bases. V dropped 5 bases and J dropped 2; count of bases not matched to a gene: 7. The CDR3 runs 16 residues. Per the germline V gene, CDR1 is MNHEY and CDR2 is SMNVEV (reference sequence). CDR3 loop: CASSHQGLAATDTQYF. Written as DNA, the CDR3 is TGTGCCAGCAGTCACCAAGGACTAGCGGCCACAGATACGCAGTATTTT.

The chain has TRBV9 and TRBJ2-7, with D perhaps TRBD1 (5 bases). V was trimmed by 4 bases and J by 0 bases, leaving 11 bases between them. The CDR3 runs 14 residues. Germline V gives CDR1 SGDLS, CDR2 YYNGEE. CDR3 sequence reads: CASSPVDSSYEQYF. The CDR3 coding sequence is TGTGCCAGCAGCCCGGTCGACAGCTCCTACGAGCAGTACTTC.

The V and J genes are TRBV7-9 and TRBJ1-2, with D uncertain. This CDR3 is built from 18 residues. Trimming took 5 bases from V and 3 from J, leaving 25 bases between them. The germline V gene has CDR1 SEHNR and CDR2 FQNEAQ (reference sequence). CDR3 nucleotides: TGTGCCAGCAGCCTCCAAGGCTCGCCCGACCTCCAGGACTATGGCTACACCTTC. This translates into CASSLQGSPDLQDYGYTF.

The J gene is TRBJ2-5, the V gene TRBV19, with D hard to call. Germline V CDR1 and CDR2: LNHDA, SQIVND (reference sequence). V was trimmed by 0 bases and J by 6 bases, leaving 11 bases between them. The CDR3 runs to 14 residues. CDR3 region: CASSIEVASQTQYF. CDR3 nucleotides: TGTGCCAGTAGTATAGAAGTAGCCTCTCAGACCCAGTACTTC.